These 18 T cell receptor beta chains share one sample of origin, sequenced in a study of identical twins. TCRdb re-analysed the 5' RACE reads in MiXCR, keeping a single row per CDR3 protein. The table has about 340,000 distinct CDR3 sequences, 9% to 15% seen once. These sequences were also reported in another study, on yellow fever vaccine responses in identical twins.

The sequencing input was CD8+ T cells sorted from blood. All receptors come from a woman aged 18-29 years in good health.

V and J are TRBV29-1 and TRBJ2-3; D may be TRBD1 or TRBD2 (5 bases each). Germline-derived CDR1 and CDR2 are SQVTM and ANQGSEA. CDR3 size: 15 residues. V was trimmed by 0 bases and J by 1 base, leaving 11 bases between them. CDR3 sequence (DNA): TGCAGCGTTGAAGATCGAGGGGATCGCACAGATACGCAGTATTTT. Its protein product is CSVEDRGDRTDTQYF.

The rearrangement joins TRBV7-6 to TRBJ2-7; D may correspond to TRBD1 or TRBD2 (5 bases each). The germline CDR1 and CDR2 sequences are SGHVS and FNYEAQ. The length of the CDR3 is 15 residues. V lost 1 base to trimming and J lost 0 bases, with 10 bases between them. CDR3 residues: CASSLETGPSYEQYF. DNA for the CDR3: TGTGCCAGCAGCTTAGAAACGGGGCCCTCCTACGAGCAGTACTTC.

This clonotype has only a few counts. The CDR3 DNA follows: TGTGCCAGCAGTTTCACAGGGTCCACAGATACGCAGTATTTT. Protein product: CASSFTGSTDTQYF. V gene TRBV28 combines with J gene TRBJ2-3; a weak D match, TRBD1 (6 bases). CDR3 length: 14 amino acids. Germline-derived CDR1 and CDR2 are MDHEN and SYDVKM. The V gene lost 3 bases and the J gene lost 2 bases, with 9 bases spanning the gap.

The genes are TRBV2 and TRBJ1-4; no clear D. V was cut by 2 bases and J by 6 bases, with 22 bases left in between. CDR1 and CDR2 from the germline V gene are SNHLY and FYNNEI. The CDR3 runs to 18 residues. Here the CDR3 DNA reads TGTGCCAGCAGTGAACCGTCGGAAGGTTCCGCCGGCGATGAAAAACTGTTTTTT. Encoded protein: CASSEPSEGSAGDEKLFF.

This clonotype was counted a few times. Here the CDR3 DNA reads TGCAGTGCGCGGGACACAGTCTATTATAACTATGGCTACACCTTC. Translated: CSARDTVYYNYGYTF. The chain uses TRBV20-1 and TRBJ1-2, with D possibly TRBD1 on 6 matching bases. The V end lost 6 bases, the J end lost 1 base, and 18 bases lay between the germline ends. Germline V lookup: CDR1 DFQATT, CDR2 SNEGSKA (reference sequence). The CDR3 totals 15 residues.

This chain joins TRBV13 and TRBJ2-5; perhaps D is TRBD1 or TRBD2 (5 bases each). CDR3 size: 13 residues. Trimming left V 5 bases short and J 3 bases short, with 10 bases between. Germline V gene lookup returns CDR1 PRHDT and CDR2 FYEKMQ (reference sequence). The CDR3 DNA follows: TGTGCCAGCAGCGGGGGAGTTGAAGAGACCCAGTACTTC. It specifies CASSGGVEETQYF. The variable domain in full, completed from reference TRBV13 and TRBJ2-5, reads AAGVIQSPRHLIKEKRETATLKCYPIPRHDTVYWYQQGPGQDPQFLISFYEKMQSDKGSIPDRFSAQQFSDYHSELNMSSLELGDSALYFCASSGGVEETQYFGPGTRLLVL.

The CDR3 here is CASSYKRAVTGVPYNEQFF. For the CDR3, the DNA is TGTGCCAGCAGTTATAAAAGGGCTGTGACAGGGGTTCCCTACAATGAGCAGTTCTTC. This chain links TRBV6-2 or TRBV6-3 with TRBJ2-1; 8 bases are a match to TRBD1. The J segment lost 2 bases and the V segment lost 3 bases, leaving 15 bases of the junction unmatched. In germline, CDR1 is MNHEY, CDR2 SVGEGT. The CDR3 runs to 19 residues.

The table lists this clonotype with a few counts. V is TRBV29-1 and J is TRBJ1-2; D is ambiguous. V was clipped by 4 bases and J by 5 bases, with 11 bases between them. Germline V lookup: CDR1 SQVTM, CDR2 ANQGSEA. This CDR3 is 12 amino acids long. CDR3: CSVGGAIYGYTF. For the CDR3, the DNA is TGCAGCGTTGGAGGAGCCATATATGGCTACACCTTC.

The sample holds many counts of this clonotype. This chain connects TRBV29-1 to TRBJ2-3, with D tentatively TRBD1 (5 bases). CDR3 size: 11 residues. Germline loops: CDR1 SQVTM, CDR2 ANQGSEA. Trimming pared 6 bases from V and 6 bases from J, leaving 10 bases between. The CDR3 nucleotides are TGCAGCGTGGGGCTCCCGGATACGCAGTATTTT. The encoded protein is CSVGLPDTQYF.

This clonotype appeared many times. This chain joins TRBV12-3 or TRBV12-4 and TRBJ1-2; possible D gene TRBD1, 6 bases. V was shortened by 1 base and J by 4 bases, with 7 bases between the two germline ends. The CDR3 contains 13 residues. The CDR3 sequence: CASSLGTVYGYTF. The CDR3 DNA sequence: TGTGCCAGCAGTTTAGGGACAGTCTATGGCTACACCTTC.

This clonotype was seen more than once but under ten times. The chain recombines TRBV9 with TRBJ2-7; 8 nucleotides match TRBD2. V was pared by 2 bases and J by 2 bases, with 6 bases of the junction left unmatched. The CDR3 runs 15 residues. In germline, CDR1 is SGDLS, CDR2 YYNGEE. As DNA, the CDR3 is TGTGCCAGCAGCGTGAGTAGCGGGACGGCCTACGAGCAGTACTTC. It codes for CASSVSSGTAYEQYF.

The rearrangement links TRBV7-3 to TRBJ2-1; possible D gene TRBD2, 6 bases. The CDR3 is 13 amino acids. Per germline, CDR1 SGHTA and CDR2 FQGTGA. Trimming cost V 6 bases and J 6 bases, with 12 bases left between them. The CDR3 DNA reads TGTGCCAGCAGTCCGATCGGGGGCAATGAGCAGTTCTTC. Translating it yields CASSPIGGNEQFF. Variable domain in full (rest from reference TRBV7-3 and TRBJ2-1): GAGVSQTPSNKVTEKGKYVELRCDPISGHTALYWYRQSLGQGPEFLIYFQGTGAADDSGLPNDRFFAVRPEGSVSTLKIQRTERGDSAVYLCASSPIGGNEQFFGPGTRLTVL.

This clonotype was observed many times. V and J are TRBV29-1 and TRBJ1-3; D not certain. Germline CDR1 is SQVTM and CDR2 is ANQGSEA. With 0 bases removed from V and 0 bases from J, the gap between germline ends came to 6 bases. CDR3 length equals 14 residues. The CDR3 loop is CSVEDSFSGNTIYF. As DNA, the CDR3 is TGCAGCGTTGAAGATTCCTTCTCTGGAAACACCATATATTTT.

CDR3 nucleotide sequence: TGCAGCGTTGAATACCCAGGGTCCTACGAGCAGTACTTC. This sequence encodes CSVEYPGSYEQYF. The genes are TRBV29-1 and TRBJ2-7; D is possibly TRBD1 (5 bases). This CDR3 is 13 amino acids long. With 2 bases removed from V and 1 base from J, the gap between germline ends came to 9 bases. Germline-derived CDR1 and CDR2 are SQVTM and ANQGSEA.

Many counts were recorded for this clonotype. The genes are TRBV12-3 or TRBV12-4 and TRBJ2-5; possible D gene TRBD2, 5 bases. The V and J ends lost 5 bases and 1 base respectively, with 8 bases between them. The CDR3 has 13 residues. Here the CDR3 reads CASSPGSQETQYF. CDR3 nucleotides: TGTGCCAGCAGTCCGGGATCCCAAGAGACCCAGTACTTC.

This clonotype showed up many times. The rearrangement uses TRBV12-3 or TRBV12-4 and TRBJ2-1; D gene ambiguous. V lost 3 bases, J lost 6 bases, and 6 bases lay in between. The length of the CDR3 is 12 residues. The CDR3 is CASSLSSNEQFF. The DNA for the CDR3 is TGTGCCAGCAGTTTGTCGAGCAATGAGCAGTTCTTC.

In its sample, this clonotype was seen a few times. CDR3 sequence reads: CSARDQGRKTHYNEQFF. The CDR3 DNA is TGCAGTGCTAGAGATCAGGGACGGAAGACCCACTACAATGAGCAGTTCTTC. This chain uses TRBV20-1 with TRBJ2-1; tentatively, D is TRBD1 or TRBD2 (5 bases each). V was cut by 0 bases and J by 3 bases, with 18 bases left in between. The CDR3 is made up of 17 amino acids. Germline V lookup: CDR1 DFQATT, CDR2 SNEGSKA (reference sequence).

This sequence joins TRBV28 and TRBJ2-7, with D unclear. Germline loops: CDR1 MDHEN, CDR2 SYDVKM. This CDR3 is 15 amino acids long. The V end was cut by 4 bases, the J end by 1 base, with 14 bases between. This CDR3 reads CASSWDPSGSYEQYF. The CDR3 DNA reads as TGTGCCAGCAGTTGGGATCCTTCGGGTTCCTACGAGCAGTACTTC.